This T cell receptor (beta chain) is from a study of CD8 T cells in ankylosing spondylitis. Study-wide findings and caveats: Earlier authors reported some of these motif variants in reactive arthritis synovial fluid and blood.

Making the TCR beta libraries involved quantitative 5'-RACE with molecular barcodes. TCRdb re-derived calls from the 5' RACE reads in MiXCR, one entry per CDR3 protein. The sample records approximately 260,000 distinct CDR3 sequences, 18% being singletons. This clonotype was seen a few times. Its antigen is as yet unknown. Material for sequencing was blood, either unsorted or a sorted T cell fraction (not recorded which). The TCR sequence derives from a male donor with ankylosing spondylitis or in good health (not recorded which).

In DNA, the CDR3 is TGCAGCGTTGTCGAACCCAATGAGCAGTTCTTC. Translated, it gives CSVVEPNEQFF. The rearrangement links TRBV29-1 to TRBJ2-1; D gene ambiguous. Germline V gene data show CDR1 as SQVTM and CDR2 as ANQGSEA. The CDR3 totals 11 residues. The V and J ends lost 4 bases and 6 bases respectively, with 7 bases between them.